This T cell receptor beta chain was profiled in a study of T cell responses to AZD1222 COVID-19 vaccine. Overall study results and limits: Donors were chiefly white British, with a greater number of females, and clonal diversity was perhaps underestimated. Elevations in Spike-specific TCR breadth and depth followed administration of two AZD1222 doses. At 160-218 and 743-854, vaccine-associated CD4 TCRs were dominant, and they spanned spike. None of the repertoires were sampled until the peak T cell response had passed.

Method: immunoSEQ multiplex PCR; TCRdb's copy keeps in-frame clones and lacks some. The profile shows under 170,000 clones, about 93% of them singletons. Worth noting for this clone: What it binds is not known.

CDR1 and CDR2 (germline): MNHEY, SVGEGT. V lost 4 bases to trimming and J lost 6 bases; unmatched junction nucleotides: 13. This CDR3 is 17 amino acids long. The clonotype was recovered from an adult in good health. The sample consisted of peripheral blood, taken on day 0 of AZD1222 vaccination. V gene TRBV6-2 or TRBV6-3 combines with J gene TRBJ2-3; 10 bases are a match to TRBD2. The CDR3 DNA reads as TGTGCCAGCAGTTCCCCAGTCCCTAGCGGGAGACGGGATACGCAGTATTTT. Amino acids: CASSSPVPSGRRDTQYF.